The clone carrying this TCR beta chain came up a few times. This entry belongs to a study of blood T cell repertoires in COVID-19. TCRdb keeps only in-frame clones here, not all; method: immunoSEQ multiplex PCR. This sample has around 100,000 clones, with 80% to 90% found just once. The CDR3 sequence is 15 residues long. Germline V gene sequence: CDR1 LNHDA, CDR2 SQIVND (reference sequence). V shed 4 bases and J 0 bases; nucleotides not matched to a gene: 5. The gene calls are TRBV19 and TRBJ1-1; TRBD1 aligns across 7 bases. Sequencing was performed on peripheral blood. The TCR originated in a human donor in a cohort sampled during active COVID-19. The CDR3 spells CASSNGQVLNTEAFF. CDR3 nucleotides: TGTGCCAGTAGTAATGGACAGGTTTTGAACACTGAAGCTTTCTTT.